Below, one T cell receptor beta chain is given with its context. Its antigen is not known. The ends were cut back, 5 bases at V and 5 bases at J, with 6 bases in the middle. The CDR3 runs 11 residues. The germline V gene has CDR1 LGHNT and CDR2 FRNRAP. The sample comes from a study of T-cell memory formation after mild COVID-19. Study summary: Clusters were largely donor specific.

Constant-segment-primed 5'RACE gave TCR alpha and TCR beta cDNA libraries with sample barcodes and UMIs. One entry per CDR3 protein results from TCRdb running MiXCR on the 5' RACE reads. Here the sample spans about 410,000 distinct CDR3 sequences, about 20% being singletons. General study results and limits: Contracting clones localized mainly to CM and EM when CD4+ and mainly to EMRA when CD8+.

The chain carries TRBV12-5 and TRBJ2-5, with D hard to call. The material sequenced was PBMCs or a T cell subset sorted from them (not recorded which). The source is a man younger than 35 who had mild COVID-19 (a few samples of this study predate the infection). Cell type and time point are not known. The CDR3, as DNA: TGTGCTAGTGGTCCGCCCGAGACCCAGTACTTC. Translating gives CASGPPETQYF.